The clone carrying this T cell receptor beta chain appeared many times. The antigen is not known. The entry originates in a study of Graves' ophthalmopathy and Graves' hyperthyroidism. TCR beta CDR3 amplification used RNA transcripts. RT-PCR in the first round used HTBI primers; a second-round multiplex PCR followed. MiXCR, run by TCRdb on the multiplex PCR reads, gives a single entry per CDR3 protein. The data contain 600,000 to 650,000 distinct CDR3 sequences, 22% of them singletons. Germline CDR1 and CDR2: MNHEY and SVGAGI. Trimming took off 6 bases at V and 2 bases at J, with 10 bases between the two ends. The CDR3 is made up of 13 amino acids. Study-wide findings and caveats: Blood was where most expanded thyroid clonotypes above 0.001 frequency also turned up. With a specificity of roughly 72% and a sensitivity of roughly 71%, the model predicted ophthalmopathy progression.

This TCR was recovered from a woman aged 18 to 35 with stable Graves' hyperthyroidism. Some clones in this sample may be carry-over from other donors' samples. The rearrangement links TRBV6-5 to TRBJ1-1; D is uncertain. Specimen: peripheral blood. The CDR3 coding sequence is TGTGCCAGCAGCTATGACATTAACACTGAAGCTTTCTTT. It yields the protein CASSYDINTEAFF.